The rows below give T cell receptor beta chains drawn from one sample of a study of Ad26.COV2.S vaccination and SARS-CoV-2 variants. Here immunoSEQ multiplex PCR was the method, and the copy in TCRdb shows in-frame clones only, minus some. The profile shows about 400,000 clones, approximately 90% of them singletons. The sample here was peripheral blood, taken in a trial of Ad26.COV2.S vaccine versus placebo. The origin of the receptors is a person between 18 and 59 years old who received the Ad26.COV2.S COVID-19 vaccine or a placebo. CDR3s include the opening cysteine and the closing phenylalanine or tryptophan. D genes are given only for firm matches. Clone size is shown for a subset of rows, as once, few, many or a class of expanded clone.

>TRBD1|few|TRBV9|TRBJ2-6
TGTGCCAGCAGCGCGAGACAGGGGGCTACTGGGGCCAACGTCCTGACTTTC
CASSARQGATGANVLTF
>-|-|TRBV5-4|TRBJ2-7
TGTGCCAGCTCAGACAGGAGGCGAGACGAGCAGTACTTC
CASSDRRRDEQYF
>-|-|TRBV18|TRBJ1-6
TGTGCCAGCTCACCACTTGGGGGGGGTAATTCACCCCTCCACTTT
CASSPLGGGNSPLHF
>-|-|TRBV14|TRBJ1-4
TGTGCCAGCAGCCAAAGGGGGAGCCCTGAAAAACTGTTTTTT
CASSQRGSPEKLFF
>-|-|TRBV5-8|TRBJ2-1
TGTGCCAGCAGCCCCCGACAGATTATTCTCTACAATGAGCAGTTCTTC
CASSPRQIILYNEQFF
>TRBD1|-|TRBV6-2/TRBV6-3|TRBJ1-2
TGTGCCAGCAGTTCAACCGGGACAGGGTTCCGTCATGGCTACACCTTC
CASSSTGTGFRHGYTF
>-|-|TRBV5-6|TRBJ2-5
TGTGCCAGCAGCTTGGGGGCGGTAGGTGACCGAGAGACCCAGTACTTC
CASSLGAVGDRETQYF
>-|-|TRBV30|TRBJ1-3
TGTGCCTGGAGTGTACCCGGAACCTGGAACACCATATATTTT
CAWSVPGTWNTIYF
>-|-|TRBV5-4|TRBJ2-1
TGTGCCAGCAGCTTGGGGACGCTTCACTACAATGAGCAGTTCTTC
CASSLGTLHYNEQFF
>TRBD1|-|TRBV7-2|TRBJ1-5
TGTGCCAGCAGCTTGACAGGGGGCTTGAGCAATCAGCCCCAGCATTTT
CASSLTGGLSNQPQHF
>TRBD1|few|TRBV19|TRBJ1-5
TGTGCCAGTAGTATAGGGGACAGGGGGCGCGGCAGGCAGCCCCAGCATTTT
CASSIGDRGRGRQPQHF
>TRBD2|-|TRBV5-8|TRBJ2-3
TGTGCCAGCAGCTTGGTCAGCGGGGGGCTGAGGTTAACAGATACGCAGTATTTT
CASSLVSGGLRLTDTQYF
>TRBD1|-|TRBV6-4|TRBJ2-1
TGTGCCAGCAGTCTAGTGGGACAGATAAACAATGAGCAGTTCTTC
CASSLVGQINNEQFF
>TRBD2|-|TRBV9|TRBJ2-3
TGTGCCAGCAGTGGGACTAGCGGGGGCCTTAGCACAGATACGCAGTATTTT
CASSGTSGGLSTDTQYF
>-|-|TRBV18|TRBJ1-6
TGTGCCAGCTCACCTTCGCCAGGCGATAATTCACCCCTCCACTTT
CASSPSPGDNSPLHF
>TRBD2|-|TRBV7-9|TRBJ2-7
TGTGCCAGCAGCCGACCCGGGGGGGGTTACGAGCAGTACTTC
CASSRPGGGYEQYF
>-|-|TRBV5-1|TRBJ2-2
TGCGCCAGCAGCCCCCCTGGCCAGGCCCGAAGCACCGGGGAGCTGTTTTTT
CASSPPGQARSTGELFF
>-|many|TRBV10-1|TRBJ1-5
TGCGCCAGCTCCTTCGAGACACCCGAGGGGCAGCCCCAGCATTTT
CASSFETPEGQPQHF
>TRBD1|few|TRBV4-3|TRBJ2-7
TGCGCCAGCAGCCCCCGACAGGGGGCGAGCTCCTACGAGCAGTACTTC
CASSPRQGASSYEQYF
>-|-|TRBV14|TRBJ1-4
TGTGCCAGCAGCCATCGGAGGGGGAAACTTGAAAAACTGTTTTTT
CASSHRRGKLEKLFF
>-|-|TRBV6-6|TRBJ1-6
TGTGCCGCCTCGGTGGGGACCTATAATTCACCCCTCCACTTT
CAASVGTYNSPLHF
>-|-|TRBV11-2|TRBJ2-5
TGTGCCAGCAGCTTAGCCGGGGGCCCCCTTCTCTACTTC
CASSLAGGPLLYF
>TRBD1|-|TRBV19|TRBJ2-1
TGTGCCAGTAGTTTCCGACAGGGGGAATCCTACAATGAGCAGTTCTTC
CASSFRQGESYNEQFF